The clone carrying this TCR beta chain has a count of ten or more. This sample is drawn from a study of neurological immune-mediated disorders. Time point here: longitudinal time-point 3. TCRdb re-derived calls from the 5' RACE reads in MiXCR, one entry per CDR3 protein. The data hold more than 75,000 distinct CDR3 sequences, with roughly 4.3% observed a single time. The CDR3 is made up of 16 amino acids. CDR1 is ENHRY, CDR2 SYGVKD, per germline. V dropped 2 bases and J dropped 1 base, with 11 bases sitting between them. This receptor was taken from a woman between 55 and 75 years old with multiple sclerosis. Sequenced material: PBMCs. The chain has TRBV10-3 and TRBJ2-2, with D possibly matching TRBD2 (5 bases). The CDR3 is CAISEPLAQNTGELFF. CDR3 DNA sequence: TGTGCCATCAGTGAGCCCCTAGCACAGAACACCGGGGAGCTGTTTTTT.